The next 30 T cell receptor beta chains were all read from a single sample in a study of blood T cell repertoires in COVID-19. The data were produced by immunoSEQ multiplex PCR, yet TCRdb's version contains in-frame clones alone and is incomplete. The profile covers fewer than 50,000 clones, with around 80% appearing a single time and approximately 7.1% taken by the ten largest. The specimen was peripheral blood. The receptors derive from a human donor in a cohort sampled during active COVID-19.

J is TRBJ2-6 and V is TRBV29-1, with 8 nucleotides matching TRBD2. The CDR3 spans 15 residues. Germline V CDR1 and CDR2: SQVTM, ANQGSEA. Trimming cost V 4 bases and J 3 bases; bases outside gene matches: 5. The CDR3 DNA reads TGCAGCGTTGCGGGAGGGCCGCGTGGGGCCAACGTCCTGACTTTC. As protein: CSVAGGPRGANVLTF.

V and J are TRBV18 and TRBJ1-2, with 8 bases that match TRBD1. V trimming: 2 bases; J trimming: 5 bases; junction bases outside the gene matches: 16. Germline CDR1 and CDR2: KGHSH and LQKENI. The CDR3 runs to 18 residues. The CDR3 spells CASSPIRGAGGELYGYTF. The CDR3 nucleotides read TGTGCCAGCTCACCAATCCGAGGGGCAGGGGGCGAATTGTATGGCTACACCTTC.

This rearrangement joins TRBV11-3 to TRBJ1-1; TRBD1 might be the D (6 bases). V dropped 6 bases and J dropped 1 base, with 9 bases sitting between them. This CDR3 is 13 amino acids long. Germline CDR1 and CDR2: SGHNT and YENEEA. CDR3 in DNA: TGTGCCAGCAGATGGACAGAGAACACTGAAGCTTTCTTT. This encodes CASRWTENTEAFF.

The genes are TRBV5-1 and TRBJ2-1; 9 nucleotides agree with TRBD2. J gave up 7 bases and V 0 bases, and 11 bases lay outside the gene matches. Germline loops: CDR1 SGHRS, CDR2 YFSETQ. The CDR3 runs to 17 residues. Here the CDR3 reads CASSLAPGSGSNNEQFF. CDR3 nucleotide sequence: TGCGCCAGCAGCTTGGCCCCGGGTAGCGGGAGTAATAATGAGCAGTTCTTC.

The chain uses TRBV6-5 and TRBJ2-3, with 12 bases lining up with TRBD2. J was trimmed by 8 bases and V by 7 bases; bases with no gene match: 7. This CDR3 region has 14 residues. The germline CDR1 and CDR2 sequences are MNHEY and SVGAGI. CDR3 bases: TGTGCCAGCATGAACCTAGCGGGAGGGCCTACGCAGTATTTT. The encoded protein is CASMNLAGGPTQYF.

The genes are TRBV11-3 and TRBJ2-2, with D unclear. In germline, CDR1 is SGHNT, CDR2 YENEEA. There are 15 residues in the CDR3. V dropped 2 bases and J dropped 4 bases, with 11 bases sitting between them. CDR3 nucleotides: TGTGCCAGCAGCTTAAACTACTTGGGCACCGGGGAGCTGTTTTTT. Translation gives CASSLNYLGTGELFF.

This clone was recorded only once. This rearrangement joins TRBV27 to TRBJ2-1; D may be TRBD1 (6 bases). V dropped 8 bases and J dropped 2 bases, with 7 bases sitting between them. Germline loops: CDR1 MNHEY, CDR2 SMNVEV (reference sequence). CDR3 size: 12 residues. CDR3 loop: CASWDTYNEQFF. The CDR3 DNA follows: TGTGCCAGCTGGGACACCTACAATGAGCAGTTCTTC.

The chain links TRBV9 to TRBJ1-6, with D perhaps matching TRBD1 (6 bases). Germline V lookup: CDR1 SGDLS, CDR2 YYNGEE. The CDR3 covers 12 residues. The V and J ends lost 5 bases and 7 bases respectively, with 7 bases between them. CDR3 in DNA: TGTGCCAGCAGTGACAGGAATTCACCCCTCCACTTT. Amino acids: CASSDRNSPLHF.

This clone was found a few times. This chain uses TRBV5-1 with TRBJ1-6; 9 bases agree with TRBD1. Germline trimming cut 4 bases from V and 10 bases from J; bases unmatched to any gene: 6. Germline V CDR1 and CDR2: SGHRS, YFSETQ. This CDR3 is built from 14 residues. This CDR3 reads CASSPWTGDSPLHF. The CDR3 nucleotides are TGCGCCAGCAGCCCGTGGACAGGGGACTCACCCCTCCACTTT.

The chain links TRBV21-1 to TRBJ2-2; the DNA was not compared with TRBD1, the D call given in the table. TRBV21-1 is given as a pseudogene. This CDR3 comprises 15 residues. Here the CDR3 DNA reads TGTGCCAGCAGCAAGGAACAGGGGGCTACCGGGGAGCTGTTTTTT. As protein: CASSKEQGATGELFF.

This clone was seen a handful of times. V and J are TRBV28 and TRBJ2-7, with D perhaps matching TRBD2 (6 bases). Germline V gene sequence: CDR1 MDHEN, CDR2 SYDVKM. Trimming removed 2 bases from V and 0 bases from J, with 8 bases in between. The CDR3 contains 14 residues. The CDR3 here is CASSLGGSSYEQYF. CDR3 nucleotides: TGTGCCAGCAGTTTAGGGGGGAGCTCCTACGAGCAGTACTTC.

The chain is built from TRBV28 and TRBJ2-2; 8 bases are a match to TRBD2. The CDR3 is 17 amino acids. Looked up from germline, CDR1 is MDHEN and CDR2 is SYDVKM. The junction had 7 bases not matched to a gene; V was cut back by 3 bases and J by 1 base. CDR3 amino acids: CASSFILAGLNTGELFF. DNA of the CDR3: TGTGCCAGCAGTTTTATCCTAGCGGGTTTGAACACCGGGGAGCTGTTTTTT.

V gene TRBV5-6 combines with J gene TRBJ2-7; 10 bases match TRBD2. The CDR3 has 14 residues. CDR1 SGHDT and CDR2 YYEEEE come from the germline V gene. Unmatched junction bases numbered 4, after V lost 4 bases and J lost 3 bases. The CDR3 DNA is TGTGCCAGCAGCCCCGGGACTAGCGTCTACGAGCAGTACTTC. It translates to CASSPGTSVYEQYF.

This clone was seen only a few times. The rearrangement links TRBV2 to TRBJ2-7, with TRBD2 as a possible D gene (6 bases). The CDR3 length is 14 residues. Germline loops: CDR1 SNHLY, CDR2 FYNNEI. Trimming left V 6 bases short and J 1 base short, with 13 bases between. CDR3 residues: CASSGSAPSYEQYF. CDR3 in DNA: TGTGCCAGCAGCGGGAGTGCTCCATCCTACGAGCAGTACTTC.

This clone has only one observation. The chain joins TRBV20-1 to TRBJ1-6; D gene uncertain. The CDR3 covers 12 residues. V was shortened by 3 bases and J by 15 bases, with 15 bases between the two germline ends. Germline CDR1 is DFQATT and CDR2 is SNEGSKA (reference sequence). The CDR3, as DNA: TGCAGTGCTAGTCGTCCCGAAAACTACCTCCACTTT. It encodes CSASRPENYLHF.

This clone was seen only once. The rearrangement uses TRBV7-8 and TRBJ1-1; a possible D gene is TRBD1 (5 bases). Germline loops: CDR1 SGHVS, CDR2 FQNEAQ. Deletions cut 5 bases from V and 6 bases from J, with 19 bases between. The CDR3 extends over 15 amino acids. The chain's CDR3 is CASSPQGGHNAEAFF. The CDR3 DNA reads as TGTGCCAGCAGCCCCCAGGGCGGACACAACGCTGAAGCTTTCTTT.

This clone was detected once. This rearrangement joins TRBV6-6 to TRBJ1-5; TRBD1 matches 7 bases. The CDR3 spans 15 residues. Germline assignment: CDR1 MNHNY and CDR2 SVGAGI (reference sequence). J was trimmed by 7 bases and V by 9 bases; bases with no gene match: 15. CDR3: CASKGAGGGGQPQHF. The CDR3 DNA is TGTGCCAGTAAGGGGGCAGGGGGTGGCGGCCAGCCCCAGCATTTT.

The genes are TRBV5-1 and TRBJ2-5, with 8 bases identical to TRBD1. The CDR3 runs to 13 residues. Germline values: CDR1 SGHRS, CDR2 YFSETQ. The trim removed 4 bases at V and 4 bases at J, leaving 3 bases unmatched. In nucleotides, the CDR3 is TGCGCCAGCAGCCCGGACAGGGTAGAGACCCAGTACTTC. It is translated as CASSPDRVETQYF.

The chain couples TRBV7-9 to TRBJ2-5; 7 bases are shared with TRBD1. CDR1 and CDR2 from the germline V gene are SEHNR and FQNEAQ (reference sequence). The CDR3 contains 17 residues. J lost 0 bases, V lost 1 base, and 8 bases had no gene match. In DNA form, the CDR3 reads TGTGCCAGCAGCTTAGATAGGGGACAGCGATACCAAGAGACCCAGTACTTC. It specifies CASSLDRGQRYQETQYF.

This sequence joins TRBV19 and TRBJ2-7; 11 bases are a match to TRBD1. Germline V CDR1 and CDR2: LNHDA, SQIVND (reference sequence). The CDR3 contains 15 residues. The junction had 5 bases not matched to a gene; V was cut back by 4 bases and J by 3 bases. CDR3 coding DNA: TGTGCCAGTAGTACATCCGGGACAGGGGGCTACGAGCAGTACTTC. Encoded protein: CASSTSGTGGYEQYF. The full variable domain, with the rest looked up from reference TRBV19 and TRBJ2-7, is DGGITQSPKYLFRKEGQNVTLSCEQNLNHDAMYWYRQDPGQGLRLIYYSQIVNDFQKGDIAEGYSVSREKKESFPLTVTSAQKNPTAFYLCASSTSGTGGYEQYFGPGTRLTVT.

The V gene is TRBV7-3, the J gene TRBJ1-1; D not resolved. The germline V gene encodes CDR1 SGHTA and CDR2 FQGTGA. The ends were cut back, 5 bases at V and 1 base at J, with 8 bases in the middle. The length of the CDR3 is 13 residues. The CDR3: CASSPDTNTEAFF. CDR3 bases: TGTGCCAGCAGCCCAGACACGAACACTGAAGCTTTCTTT.

The chain employs TRBV6-5 and TRBJ2-3; 11 bases map to TRBD2. The junction had 3 bases not matched to a gene; V was cut back by 6 bases and J by 4 bases. The CDR3 is 14 residues long. Per the germline V gene, CDR1 is MNHEY and CDR2 is SVGAGI. Here the CDR3 reads CASSQGLAADTQYF. The CDR3 DNA sequence: TGTGCCAGCAGCCAGGGACTAGCGGCAGATACGCAGTATTTT.

This clone was found once. V gene TRBV6-2 or TRBV6-3 combines with J gene TRBJ2-1, with D unclear. V shed 2 bases and J shed 0 bases, with 8 bases lying between them. Germline CDR1 and CDR2: MNHEY and SVGEGT. The CDR3 has 15 residues. CDR3 protein: CASSYEVGSYNEQFF. In DNA form, the CDR3 reads TGTGCCAGCAGTTACGAGGTGGGCTCCTACAATGAGCAGTTCTTC.

In its sample, this clone was seen a few times. This chain joins TRBV7-9 and TRBJ2-1; a possible D gene is TRBD2 (6 bases). Trimming shortened V by 5 bases and J by 8 bases, and 13 bases separated the two germline ends. Germline V lookup: CDR1 SEHNR, CDR2 FQNEAQ (reference sequence). The length of the CDR3 is 13 residues. The CDR3, as DNA: TGTGCCAGCAGCCCCCGGGAGAGGGATGAGCAGTTCTTC. This gives the protein CASSPRERDEQFF.

The chain links TRBV10-3 to TRBJ2-7; 11 positions match TRBD2. The CDR3 is 14 amino acids. Germline V gene sequence: CDR1 ENHRY, CDR2 SYGVKD. Trimming removed 6 bases from V and 0 bases from J; junction bases left unmatched: 1. The CDR3 region is CAIRGTSGSYEQYF. The CDR3 nucleotides are TGTGCCATCAGGGGGACTAGCGGCTCCTACGAGCAGTACTTC.

This clone has more than one count but fewer than ten. The chain couples TRBV10-3 to TRBJ2-1, with 8 bases identical to TRBD2. V lost 5 bases to trimming and J lost 0 bases; unmatched junction nucleotides: 3. Germline V lookup: CDR1 ENHRY, CDR2 SYGVKD. The CDR3 contains 15 residues. CDR3 amino acids: CAISPGTSSYNEQFF. CDR3 bases: TGTGCCATCAGTCCCGGGACTAGCTCCTACAATGAGCAGTTCTTC.

CDR3 loop: CASSPPEEAGGPHQFF. DNA for the CDR3: TGTGCCAGCAGCCCCCCGGAGGAAGCGGGAGGGCCTCACCAGTTCTTC. The rearrangement uses TRBV9 and TRBJ2-1, with 10 nucleotides matching TRBD2. V gave up 4 bases and J gave up 13 bases; unmatched junction bases: 17. The CDR3 runs 16 residues. Germline CDR1 reads SGDLS; CDR2 reads YYNGEE.

This chain connects TRBV9 to TRBJ2-5; D is possibly TRBD2 (5 bases). V was trimmed by 0 bases and J by 5 bases, leaving 14 bases between them. The CDR3 has 15 amino acids. CDR1 is SGDLS and CDR2 is YYNGEE in the germline V gene. The CDR3 spells CASSVDVGEGETQYF. CDR3 DNA: TGTGCCAGCAGCGTAGATGTAGGAGAGGGTGAGACCCAGTACTTC. Full variable domain (remainder filled in from reference TRBV9 and TRBJ2-5): DSGVTQTPKHLITATGQRVTLRCSPRSGDLSVYWYQQSLDQGLQFLIQYYNGEERAKGNILERFSAQQFPDLHSELNLSSLELGDSALYFCASSVDVGEGETQYFGPGTRLLVL.

This clone was recorded only once. The rearrangement joins TRBV20-1 to TRBJ2-7; D not certain. V lost 3 bases and J 2 bases, leaving 5 bases between the germline ends. The germline CDR1 and CDR2 sequences are DFQATT and SNEGSKA (reference sequence). CDR3 size: 11 residues. CDR3: CSASLAYEQYF. The CDR3 DNA sequence: TGCAGTGCTAGCCTCGCCTACGAGCAGTACTTC.

The V gene is TRBV2, the J gene TRBJ1-2, with D perhaps TRBD1 (5 bases). V gave up 7 bases and J gave up 5 bases, with 14 bases separating them. The germline CDR1 and CDR2 sequences are SNHLY and FYNNEI. This CDR3 is 13 amino acids long. This CDR3 is CASTVGVGYGYTF. Here the CDR3 DNA reads TGTGCCAGCACCGTAGGGGTAGGATATGGCTACACCTTC.